This TCR beta chain was captured by sequencing in a study of PD-1 blockade in classical Hodgkin lymphoma. Study conclusions and caveats: Patients who began taking nivolumab under 1 year after ASCT were left out. In newly diagnosed patients, baseline TCR diversity was reportedly below that of healthy donors. Complete responders' baseline diversity resembled that of newly diagnosed patients. By cycle point C4D1, TCR diversity had risen significantly in CD4+ cells (but not CD8+ cells).

About this clone itself: Its antigen remains unidentified.

Sequenced by immunoSEQ multiplex PCR; TCRdb stores in-frame clones only, minus some. The repertoire holds around 24,000 clones, with over 60% as singletons. Deletions cut 2 bases from V and 2 bases from J, with 11 bases between. This CDR3 has 15 residues. The germline V gene encodes CDR1 KGHSH and CDR2 LQKENI. In every patient, relapse followed autologous stem cell transplantation, while exposure to brentuximab vedotin differed. Here the sequenced sample was peripheral blood mononuclear cells (PBMCs), taken before the second cycle of nivolumab. J is TRBJ2-3 and V is TRBV18; D gene unclear. This TCR came from a human donor with classical Hodgkin lymphoma. The CDR3 DNA sequence: TGTGCCAGCTCACCAATAGTCGGAGTCACAGATACGCAGTATTTT. The encoded protein is CASSPIVGVTDTQYF.